The clone carrying this T cell receptor (beta chain) was observed a few times. Its specificity is not known. The sample belongs to a study of CD8 T cells in Susac syndrome. From germline, CDR1 is MDHEN and CDR2 SYDVKM. This CDR3 is 15 amino acids long. The ends lost 5 bases at V and 3 bases at J; junction bases unmatched: 7. Reverse transcription of roughly 0.45 to 1 ug RNA used random hexamers. TCRdb called the immunoSEQ multiplex PCR reads again in MiXCR, with one record for every CDR3 protein. The data contain under 85,000 distinct CDR3 sequences, approximately 94% of them singletons. From blood CD8+ and CD4+ T cells, the TCR beta chain was sequenced. Findings of the study overall: Acknowledgment was made by the study that its TCR sequencing and HLA analysis involved a relatively small number of individuals.

The V gene is TRBV28, the J gene TRBJ2-7, with 10 bases identical to TRBD1. This clonotype was obtained from a human donor with multiple sclerosis. The material sequenced was CD8+ T cells from PBMCs. As DNA, the CDR3 is TGTGCCAGCAGTGACCGGGACAGGGGATTCTACGAGCAGTACTTC. It codes for CASSDRDRGFYEQYF. The whole variable domain, remainder taken from reference TRBV28 and TRBJ2-7, is DVKVTQSSRYLVKRTGEKVFLECVQDMDHENMFWYRQDPGLGLRLIYFSYDVKMKEKGDIPEGYSVSREKKERFSLILESASTNQTSMYLCASSDRDRGFYEQYFGPGTRLTVT.